This T cell receptor (beta chain) was obtained from a study of regulatory T cells in long-lasting Graves disease. Both iRepertoire HTBI primers and Arm-PCR of CDR3 regions were used to build the TCR beta libraries. TCRdb re-called the multiplex PCR reads through MiXCR, storing one row per CDR3 protein. This table has roughly 490,000 distinct CDR3 sequences, approximately 23% appearing once. Indicated time point: persistent/refractory GD, antithyroid drugs over 5 years with positive TRAb. Construction of the TCR library relied on RNA isolated from PBMCs. In Xi'an, China, an endocrinology department was the source of patients. Each patient gave roughly 9.2 milliliters of EDTA-anticoagulated peripheral blood. The receptor was isolated from a female donor with Graves disease. The specimen comprised peripheral blood mononuclear cells (PBMCs), sampled when the disease was refractory, from a patient treated with antithyroid drugs.

The CDR3 region has the DNA TGCGCCAGCAGGGAAGCGGGCAGCACTAACTATGGCTACACCTTC. Protein sequence: CASREAGSTNYGYTF. This rearrangement joins TRBV4-1 to TRBJ1-2; D uncertain. This CDR3 region has 15 residues. Germline V lookup: CDR1 MGHRA, CDR2 YSYEKL. V lost 6 bases and J lost 0, with 14 bases in between.